The entry below gives a single TCR beta chain sequence along with its context. V was shortened by 5 bases and J by 2 bases, with 19 bases between the two germline ends. CDR1 and CDR2 from the germline V gene are MNHEY and SMNVEV (reference sequence). This CDR3 is 16 amino acids long. The data were taken from a study of blood T cell repertoires in COVID-19. Study at large: The United States, Italy and Spain provided the acute and convalescent COVID-19 samples. The analysed material was cDNA or gDNA that came from T cells, B-cell-depleted T cells, or PBMCs.

In the authors' methods: For nucleated cells, counts were estimated from reference gene primer amplification. Clones were read by immunoSEQ multiplex PCR, and TCRdb kept only the in-frame ones, dropping some. V and J calls and clone size are those listed in that table; D and trimming were worked out from the DNA. Among about 160,000 clones listed, more than 80% were seen once. The receptor was isolated from a man aged 55 to 69 with acute or convalescent COVID-19. The sequenced sample was peripheral blood. The chain has TRBV27 and TRBJ2-7; D is perhaps TRBD2 (8 bases). In nucleotides, the CDR3 is TGTGCCAGCAGTCCCCGGGGGGGACAGTTACCCTACGAGCAGTACTTC. Translating it yields CASSPRGGQLPYEQYF.